This T cell receptor (beta chain) appears in the sequencing data of a study of T cell repertoires in cytomegalovirus infection (dated by TCRdb to the late 2010s). As for the study more broadly: Alongside well-studied HLA-B-restricted epitopes, the peptide stimulations were aimed at recently identified HLA-C-restricted CMV epitopes, whose presentation resists viral immunomodulation. Donor HLA type was relevant to the analysis, because carriage of CMV infection together with the matching HLA type was indicated by public TCR beta signatures. Overall study outcomes, separate from this receptor: The ex vivo response was dominated by HLA-C-restricted CMV-specific TCR beta clonotypes, and the single most frequent clonotype in two of eight donors was supplied by these HLA-C-restricted clonotypes. In both this cohort and an independent cohort of more than 350 donors, the cumulative frequency of public TCR beta family members distinguished carriers of CMV infection plus the relevant HLA type.

The sample's treatment or condition label, in plain terms: in vitro stimulation with specific CMV peptide epitopes to enrich CMV-specific T cells. This clonotype was seen only a few times. This receptor's antigen is unknown. No clone much larger than this one lies a single base away; base qualities are absent. TCRdb records Illumina HiSeq 1500 as the sequencer. In TCRdb, the public reads were trimmed at Q25 with fastp and aligned with MiXCR, with productive beta chains retained. Each entry merges the rows of one CDR3 protein and shows their most common DNA and genes. This sample gives about 310,000 distinct CDR3 sequences in total; 20% to 25% of them show up just once. The ten largest account for 10% to 15% of the sample. Counted from cysteine to phenylalanine, this CDR3 has 14 amino acids. This entry keeps only the CDR3 DNA: 42 bases, framed from base 1. CDR1 SGHTA and CDR2 FQGNSA were looked up in the germline V gene. Cut back by 5 bases and 6 bases, the V and J ends lie 14 bases apart.

The material was cultured PBMCs, obtained from culture after CMV antigen stimulation. The sequence was collected from a human donor in good health (CMV status not recorded). Some clones in this sample may be carry-over from other donors' samples. The chain is assembled from TRBV7-2 and TRBJ2-1, with the D gene too uncertain to name. The DNA sequence is TGTGCCAGCAGCCGGGTCTCCGGTCCCAATGAGCAGTTCTTC. The encoded protein is CASSRVSGPNEQFF. The reference TRBV7-2 and TRBJ2-1 proteins fill in what lies around the CDR3, so the full variable domain reads GAGVSQSPSNKVTEKGKDVELRCDPISGHTALYWYRQSLGQGLEFLIYFQGNSAPDKSGLPSDRFSAERTGGSVSTLTIQRTQQEDSAVYLCASSRVSGPNEQFFGPGTRLTVL.